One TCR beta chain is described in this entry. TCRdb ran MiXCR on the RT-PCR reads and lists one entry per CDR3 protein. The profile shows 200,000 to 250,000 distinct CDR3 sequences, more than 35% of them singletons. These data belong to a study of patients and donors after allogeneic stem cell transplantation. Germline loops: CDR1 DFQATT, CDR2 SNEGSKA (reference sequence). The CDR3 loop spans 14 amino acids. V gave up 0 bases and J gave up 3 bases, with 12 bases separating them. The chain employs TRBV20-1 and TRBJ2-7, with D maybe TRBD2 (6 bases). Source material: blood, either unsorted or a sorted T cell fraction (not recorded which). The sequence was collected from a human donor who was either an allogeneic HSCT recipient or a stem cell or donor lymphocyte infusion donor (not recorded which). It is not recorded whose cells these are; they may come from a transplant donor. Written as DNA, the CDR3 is TGCAGTGCTAGAGATGATCAGGGACTCTACGAGCAGTACTTC. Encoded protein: CSARDDQGLYEQYF.